Listed below are T cell receptor beta chains from one sample, sequenced in a study of early T cells in non-severe SARS-CoV-2 infection. TCRdb redid the calling of the 5' RACE reads with MiXCR, one entry per CDR3 protein. Of approximately 69,000 distinct CDR3 sequences in the sample, more than 9% were seen once. What was sequenced was whole blood. All receptors derive from an adult who was a healthcare worker with PCR-confirmed SARS-CoV-2 infection or an uninfected control (not recorded which). The conserved cysteine and the conserved F or W are not part of the CDR3 here.

>TRBV6-5|TRBJ2-1
ASSYGLSYNEQF
>TRBV5-1|TRBJ1-2
ASSPGRAYGYT
>TRBV3-1|TRBJ2-7
ASSLRLYEQY
>TRBV20-1|TRBJ2-4
SAPRDLNDIQY
>TRBV12-3/TRBV12-4|TRBJ2-7
ASSTPGLAGGSSYEQY
>TRBV10-2|TRBJ1-2
ASSTGSNYGYT
>TRBV10-2|TRBJ2-1
ASRVGRSSYNEQF
>TRBV3-1|TRBJ2-1
ASSHLDSNEQF
>TRBV5-4|TRBJ2-5
ASSPGVEAKTQY
>TRBV7-2|TRBJ2-7
ASSFATSSSSYEQY
>TRBV20-1|TRBJ2-3
SAKGGRDTDTQY
>TRBV29-1|TRBJ1-4
SGSTSGEKLF
>TRBV10-2|TRBJ2-7
ASSEGQGARYEQY
>TRBV4-1|TRBJ2-1
ASSRPKRAPPYNEQF
>TRBV30|TRBJ1-2
AWKSADYGYT
>TRBV3-1|TRBJ2-3
ASSNIQREKADTQY
>TRBV7-8|TRBJ2-1
ASSLSGRNEQF
>TRBV28|TRBJ2-7
ASLARDTSYEQY